This T cell receptor (beta chain) was recovered during a study of cytomegalovirus exposure and HLA in healthy donors. The study, taken as a whole, reports: A prior analysis recorded that most TCR beta V segments were productive about 87% or about 30% of the time. The study dropped some indistinguishable V segments, TRBV6-2 and TRBV6-3 among them. Further analysis was carried out later, and it showed several of the most significant clusters appearing linked to common viral pathogens.

In the PCR, 60 Vbeta and 13 Jbeta primers were used. Assay used: immunoSEQ multiplex PCR; TCRdb lists only in-frame clones, some missing. The sample includes some 70,000 clones. To note about this clone: As yet, its antigen is unknown.

Germline loops: CDR1 MNHEY, CDR2 SVGAGI. There are 15 residues in the CDR3. V trimming: 1 base; J trimming: 8 bases; junction bases outside the gene matches: 10. The sequencing sample was made of PBMCs. J is TRBJ1-2 and V is TRBV6-5; 7 nucleotides line up with TRBD1. This sequence originates from a middle-aged man in good health and CMV-seronegative. The CDR3 sequence is CASSYLRTGERGYTF. CDR3 nucleotide sequence: TGTGCCAGCAGTTACTTAAGGACAGGAGAAAGGGGCTACACCTTC.